This T cell receptor beta chain was observed in a study of cytomegalovirus exposure and HLA in healthy donors (dated 2017 in TCRdb). Notes on the research overall: The approximately 710 repertoires of the first cohort and the 120 validation repertoires were produced on the same platform, according to a later analysis. The study was designed to test whether signatures of past pathogen exposure could be identified by cataloging public T cell receptors. In addition to the first cohort of around 670 subjects, a separate validation cohort of 120 different subjects was used. High-throughput TCR immunosequencing, statistical association of individual TCRs with disease status, and machine learning were combined to predict cytomegalovirus infection status. General study outcomes and caveats: Subsequent analysis determined that TCRs grouped into clusters in the first cohort also showed a tendency toward co-occurrence across the 130 or so validation repertoires, and approximately 94% of cluster scores exceeded 0. The authors suggested that the approach could potentially be extended to other disease states and immunological phenotypes. Most TCR sequences were seen in very few donors, while some public TCRs were found in many individuals. In the study, around 150 TCR beta chains were listed as associated with cytomegalovirus. All 110 or so repertoires were used to score co-occurrence in the validation cohort in a later analysis, because that analysis had no HLA typing for the cohort. A few of the identified cytomegalovirus-associated TCR beta chains were confirmed in vitro to be specific for cytomegalovirus antigens. In both the original and validation cohorts, the classifier was reported to diagnose cytomegalovirus status with high specificity and sensitivity.

The germline V gene gives CDR1 as SQVTM and CDR2 as ANQGSEA. V lost 7 bases and J lost 5 bases, and the count of bases not matched to a germline gene is 12. Including the terminal cysteine and phenylalanine, the CDR3 comprises 14 residues. Kept here is only the CDR3 DNA, which spans 42 bases and is read in frame from base 1. Library preparation was by the immunoSEQ multiplex PCR assay. Per the original workflow: A statistical classification framework was built to diagnose cytomegalovirus status from the catalog of TCR beta chain sequences. Here the immuneACCESS table is served through TCRdb, limited to in-frame sequences with V and J called. Missing clones are a known gap in these copies; in checked studies unresolved V genes cover under half, and the rest lacks a known reason. The V and J calls and clone size come from that table; D and trimming were worked out from the DNA. Within this sample are tens of thousands of clones, with around 90% of them counted one time only. Approximately 0.99% of the sample comes from the top ten.

About this clone itself: The target of this receptor is not known. The input lacks base qualities; no much larger clone sits a single base away.

The donors belonged to the validation cohort of over a hundred subjects, which was separate from the approximately 700-subject first cohort. The sample was PBMCs. The chain employs TRBV29-1 and TRBJ1-1; TRBD1 matches 8 bases in the middle. The origin of this receptor is a man aged 18 to 30 in good health and CMV-seronegative. The DNA sequence is TGCAGCGCATCCCTACAGGGGGGTGGTACTGAAGCTTTCTTT. Translated, this is CSASLQGGGTEAFF.